The clone carrying this T cell receptor beta chain was counted a few times. Antigen unknown. The data stem from a study of regulatory T cells in long-lasting Graves disease. CDR3 length equals 20 residues. The V gene end was trimmed by 4 bases and the J gene end by 2 bases; junction bases not matched to a gene: 15. Germline V lookup: CDR1 SGHDN, CDR2 FVKESK. Whole-study results and caveats: It was in persistent disease that TRBV28, TRBJ1-2 and TRBJ2-5 were favored.

The time point is: newly diagnosed GD, antithyroid drugs for less than 3 months. PBMCs were the source of the RNA used for TCR sequencing. To make TCR beta libraries, researchers used iRepertoire HTBI primers and Arm-PCR of CDR3 regions. TCRdb re-called the multiplex PCR reads through MiXCR, storing one row per CDR3 protein. The profile covers some 600,000 distinct CDR3 sequences, with 16% appearing a single time and about 12% taken by the ten largest. Another study also made use of these data, one on T cells in Graves' hyperthyroidism and ophthalmopathy.

The source was peripheral blood mononuclear cells (PBMCs), collected at new diagnosis, from a patient treated with antithyroid drugs. The rearrangement links TRBV14 to TRBJ2-1; 12 bases are shared with TRBD2. The receptor was isolated from a man younger than 35 with Graves disease. The CDR3 sequence: CASSPDAGLAGGRAYNEQFF. The CDR3 DNA follows: TGTGCCAGCAGCCCCGATGCGGGTCTAGCGGGAGGGCGGGCCTACAATGAGCAGTTCTTC.